This TCR beta chain was identified during a study of cytomegalovirus exposure and HLA in healthy donors. The PCR employed 60 Vbeta primers together with 13 Jbeta primers. The repertoire was sequenced with immunoSEQ multiplex PCR; TCRdb's copy has only in-frame clones and lacks some. This table lists some 130,000 clones. This clonotype was obtained from a man aged 18 to 29 in good health and CMV-seronegative. The material sequenced was PBMCs.

The CDR3 region has the DNA TGTGCCTGGAGTCCCTCTGTCGAGCAGTTCTTC. Translating gives CAWSPSVEQFF. The chain is built from TRBV30 and TRBJ2-1; D unresolved. CDR1 and CDR2 from the germline V gene are GTSNPN and SVGIG (reference sequence). Trimming pared 2 bases from V and 10 bases from J, leaving 9 bases between. This CDR3 has 11 amino acids.